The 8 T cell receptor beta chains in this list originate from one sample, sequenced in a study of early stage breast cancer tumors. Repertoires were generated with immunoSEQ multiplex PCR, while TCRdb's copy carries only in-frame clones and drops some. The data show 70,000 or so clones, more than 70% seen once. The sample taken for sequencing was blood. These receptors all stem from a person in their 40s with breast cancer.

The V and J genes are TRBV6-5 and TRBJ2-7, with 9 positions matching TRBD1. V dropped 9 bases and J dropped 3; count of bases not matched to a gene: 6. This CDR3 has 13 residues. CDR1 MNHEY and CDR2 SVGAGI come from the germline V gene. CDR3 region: CASRDRVLYEQYF. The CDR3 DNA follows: TGTGCCAGTCGGGACAGGGTTCTCTACGAGCAGTACTTC.

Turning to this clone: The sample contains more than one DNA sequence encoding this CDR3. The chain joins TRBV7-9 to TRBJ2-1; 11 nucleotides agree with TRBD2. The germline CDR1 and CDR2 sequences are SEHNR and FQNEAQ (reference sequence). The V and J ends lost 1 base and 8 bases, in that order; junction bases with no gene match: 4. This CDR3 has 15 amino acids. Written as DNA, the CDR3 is TGTGCCAGCAGCTTAGTTTTAGCGGGAGGGGATGAGCAGTTCTTC. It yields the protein CASSLVLAGGDEQFF.

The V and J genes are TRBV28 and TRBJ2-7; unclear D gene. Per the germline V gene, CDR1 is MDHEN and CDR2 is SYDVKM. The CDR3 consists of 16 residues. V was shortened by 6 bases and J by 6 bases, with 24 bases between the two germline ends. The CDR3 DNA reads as TGTGCCAGCAGCACGGTCAGAGCCCGATCTGGGGTCGAGCAGTACTTC. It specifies CASSTVRARSGVEQYF.

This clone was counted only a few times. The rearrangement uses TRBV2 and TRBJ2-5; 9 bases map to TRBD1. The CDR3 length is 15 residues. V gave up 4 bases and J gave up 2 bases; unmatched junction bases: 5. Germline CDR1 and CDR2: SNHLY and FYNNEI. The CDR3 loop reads CASSGNRGRQETQYF. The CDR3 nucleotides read TGTGCCAGCAGTGGGAACAGGGGGCGGCAAGAGACCCAGTACTTC.

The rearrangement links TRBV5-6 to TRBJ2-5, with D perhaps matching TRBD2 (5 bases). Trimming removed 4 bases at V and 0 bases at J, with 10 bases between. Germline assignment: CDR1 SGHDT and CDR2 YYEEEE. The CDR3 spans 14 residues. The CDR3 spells CASSRTGNQETQYF. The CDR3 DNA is TGTGCCAGCAGCCGCACGGGGAACCAAGAGACCCAGTACTTC.

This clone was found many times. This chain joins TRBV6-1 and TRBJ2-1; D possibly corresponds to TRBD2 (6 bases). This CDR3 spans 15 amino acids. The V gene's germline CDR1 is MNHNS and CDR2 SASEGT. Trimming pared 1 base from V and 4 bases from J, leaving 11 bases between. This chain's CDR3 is CASSEGGGTYNEQFF. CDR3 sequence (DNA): TGTGCCAGCAGTGAAGGTGGCGGGACGTACAATGAGCAGTTCTTC.

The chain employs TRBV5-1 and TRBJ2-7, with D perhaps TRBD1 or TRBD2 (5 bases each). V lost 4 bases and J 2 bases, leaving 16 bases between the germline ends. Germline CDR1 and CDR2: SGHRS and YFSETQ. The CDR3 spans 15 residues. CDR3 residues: CASSPTGTATYEQYF. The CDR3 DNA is TGCGCCAGCAGCCCCACCGGGACCGCAACCTACGAGCAGTACTTC.

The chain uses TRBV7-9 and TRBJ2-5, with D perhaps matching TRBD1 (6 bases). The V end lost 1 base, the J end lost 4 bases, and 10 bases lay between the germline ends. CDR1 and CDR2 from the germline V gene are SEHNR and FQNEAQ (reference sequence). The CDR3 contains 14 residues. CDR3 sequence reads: CASSLGRGLETQYF. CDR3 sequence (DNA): TGTGCCAGCAGCTTAGGCAGGGGATTAGAGACCCAGTACTTC. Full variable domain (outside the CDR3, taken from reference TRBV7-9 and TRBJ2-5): DTGVSQNPRHKITKRGQNVTFRCDPISEHNRLYWYRQTLGQGPEFLTYFQNEAQLEKSRLLSDRFSAERPKGSFSTLEIQRTEQGDSAMYLCASSLGRGLETQYFGPGTRLLVL.